A selection of T cell receptor beta chains follows, all from one sample in a study of T cells in Graves' hyperthyroidism and ophthalmopathy. TCRdb called the multiplex PCR reads again in MiXCR, with one record for every CDR3 protein. Here the sample spans around 300,000 distinct CDR3 sequences, roughly 15% being singletons. Sequencing input: blood. The receptors were sampled from a middle-aged woman with Graves' ophthalmopathy. CDR3s include the opening cysteine and the closing phenylalanine or tryptophan. A D gene is named only where the DNA matches it firmly. Size is omitted from some rows. Given values are once, few, many or a class for expanded clones.

TRBV6-1	TRBD1	few	TRBJ1-4	TGTGCCAGCAATCCGACAGGGGGCTCTGAAAAACTGTTTTTT	CASNPTGGSEKLFF
TRBV20-1	TRBD1	few	TRBJ1-6	TGCAGTGCTCCTCCGGGACAGGGATACTCACCCCTCCACTTT	CSAPPGQGYSPLHF
TRBV6-1	TRBD1	-	TRBJ1-1	TGTGCCAGCACCTCGACGACAGGGAAGAGAGGTGCTTTCTTT	CASTSTTGKRGAFF
TRBV20-1	-	few	TRBJ1-2	TGCAGTGCTGGGACGGACCTTTATGGCTACACCTTC	CSAGTDLYGYTF
TRBV14	-	-	TRBJ2-7	TGTGCCAGCAGCCAATGGGGGGTGGTGTACGAGCAGCACTTC	CASSQWGVVYEQHF
TRBV6-1	TRBD2	few	TRBJ2-7	TGTGCCAGCAGTCTTAGCGGGCTCGGCGAGCAGTACTTC	CASSLSGLGEQYF
TRBV6-2/TRBV6-3	-	many	TRBJ1-1	TGTGCCAGCAGGAAAATTAGCGGTGTGAGGAACACTGAAGCTTTCTTT	CASRKISGVRNTEAFF
TRBV27	TRBD1	many	TRBJ1-3	TGTGCCAGCAGTTTCACAGGGGCTGGAAACACCATATATTTT	CASSFTGAGNTIYF
TRBV7-8	TRBD1	many	TRBJ2-2	TGTGCCAGCAGCGAGACTCCCACCGGGACAGGGGGTTTGACCGGGGAGCTGTTTTTT	CASSETPTGTGGLTGELFF
TRBV7-2	-	many	TRBJ1-2	TGTGCCAGCAGCCGAATCGGCCTCGTGGGCTACACCTTC	CASSRIGLVGYTF
TRBV28	TRBD2	many	TRBJ2-1	TGTGCCAGCAGTCCCCTGGCGGGAGGGTCACCTGAGCAGTTCTTC	CASSPLAGGSPEQFF
TRBV7-9	-	few	TRBJ1-2	TGTGCCAGCACCCCGGATCGGCAGAGTTACTATGGCTACACCTTC	CASTPDRQSYYGYTF
TRBV12-3/TRBV12-4	-	many	TRBJ1-4	TGTGCCAGCAGAAATTTTCCCATAGACTTAATTAATGAAAAACTGTTTTTT	CASRNFPIDLINEKLFF
TRBV6-2/TRBV6-3	TRBD2	many	TRBJ2-2	TGTGCCAGCAGTTACCCTACTCTAGCGGGATTGAGCACCGGGGAGCTGTTTTTT	CASSYPTLAGLSTGELFF
TRBV11-3	TRBD2	many	TRBJ2-1	TGTGCCAGCAGCTCCGGACTAGCCTACAATGAGCAGTTCTTC	CASSSGLAYNEQFF
TRBV7-6	TRBD1	-	TRBJ1-2	TGTGCCAGCAGCGAGTGGGGGGACAGGGGCTACACCTTC	CASSEWGDRGYTF
TRBV7-9	-	many	TRBJ1-2	TGTGCCAGCAGCTACACAGGAGACTATGGCTACACCTTC	CASSYTGDYGYTF
TRBV18	-	many	TRBJ2-1	TGTGCCAGCTCACCACGTTCAGTACTGGGGAATGAGCAGTTCTTC	CASSPRSVLGNEQFF
TRBV7-9	-	many	TRBJ1-2	TGTGCCAGCAGCTCCGACATACAGGGAGTGGTGCGGGGCTACACCTTC	CASSSDIQGVVRGYTF
TRBV27	-	many	TRBJ1-1	TGTGCCAGCAGTTCCCGATGGACGGGGAACACTGAAGCTTTCTTT	CASSSRWTGNTEAFF
TRBV7-6	-	few	TRBJ1-1	TGTGCCAGCAGCCCAATCCCGACACCGAACACTGAAGCTTTCTTT	CASSPIPTPNTEAFF
TRBV5-1	TRBD1	-	TRBJ2-7	TGCGCCAGCAGCTTCGGACAGGGGAGGTATTCCTACGAGCAGTACTTC	CASSFGQGRYSYEQYF
TRBV14	TRBD1	many	TRBJ2-1	TGTGCCAGCAGCCAAGAACCGGGACAGCAATACAATGAGCAGTTCTTC	CASSQEPGQQYNEQFF
TRBV28	TRBD2	many	TRBJ2-1	TGTGCCAGCAGCCTACTTAGCGGGAGGTCGGTCAATGAGCAGTTCTTC	CASSLLSGRSVNEQFF
TRBV29-1	-	-	TRBJ2-7	TGCAGCGTTGTAGTCGGGGACTACGAGCAGTACTTC	CSVVVGDYEQYF
TRBV24-1	-	many	TRBJ1-2	TGTGCCACCAGTGACCCCGGGGGCCCCCATGGCTACACCTTC	CATSDPGGPHGYTF
TRBV15	TRBD1	many	TRBJ1-2	TGTGCCACCAGCGTAGGACAGGGAGACTATGGCTACACCTTC	CATSVGQGDYGYTF
TRBV30	TRBD1	many	TRBJ1-2	TGTGCCTGGAGTCGGGACAGAAACTATGGCTACACCTTC	CAWSRDRNYGYTF
TRBV2	-	many	TRBJ1-2	TGTGCCAGCAGTGAAGTGGGGCAGTTTAACTATGGCTACACCTTC	CASSEVGQFNYGYTF
TRBV28	TRBD2	many	TRBJ2-1	TGTGCCAGCAGTGCCCCGACTAGCGGGATGGGCAATGAGCAGTTCTTC	CASSAPTSGMGNEQFF
TRBV6-5	-	many	TRBJ2-2	TGTGCCAGCAGTTACTCTACGGGACTCATGAACACCGGGGAGCTGTTTTTT	CASSYSTGLMNTGELFF
TRBV20-1	-	many	TRBJ1-6	TGCAGTGCTAGGGGTGAGGGGGGTACAAATAATTCACCCCTCCACTTT	CSARGEGGTNNSPLHF
TRBV27	TRBD2	many	TRBJ2-1	TGTGCCAGCAGTTTATCGATCGGCGGGAGGGCCGGGTATGAGCAGTTCTTC	CASSLSIGGRAGYEQFF
TRBV15	-	many	TRBJ2-7	TGTGCCACCAGCAGAGGACTAGCCTACGAGCAGTACTTC	CATSRGLAYEQYF
TRBV20-1	-	-	TRBJ1-5	TGCAGTGCTAGAGCTCAGGCTAATCAGCCCCAGCATTTT	CSARAQANQPQHF
TRBV2	-	many	TRBJ1-4	TGTGCCAGCAGACCCAGTACAGGGTTTAATGAAAAACTGTTTTTT	CASRPSTGFNEKLFF
TRBV27	TRBD1	many	TRBJ1-2	TGTGCCAGCTCGGGACAGGGCTATGGCTACACCTTC	CASSGQGYGYTF